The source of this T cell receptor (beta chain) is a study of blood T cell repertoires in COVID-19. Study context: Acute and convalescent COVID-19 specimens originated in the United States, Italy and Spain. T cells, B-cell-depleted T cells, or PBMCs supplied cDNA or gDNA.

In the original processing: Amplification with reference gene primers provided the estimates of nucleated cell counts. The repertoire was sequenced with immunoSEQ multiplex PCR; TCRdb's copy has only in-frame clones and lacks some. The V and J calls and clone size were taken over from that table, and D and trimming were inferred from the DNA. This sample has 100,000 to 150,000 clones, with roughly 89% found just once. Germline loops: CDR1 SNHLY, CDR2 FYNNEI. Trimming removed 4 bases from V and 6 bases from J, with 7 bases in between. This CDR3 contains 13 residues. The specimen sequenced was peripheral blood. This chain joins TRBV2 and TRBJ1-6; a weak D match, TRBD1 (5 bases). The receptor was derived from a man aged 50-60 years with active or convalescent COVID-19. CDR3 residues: CASSARVNSPLHF. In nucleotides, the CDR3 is TGTGCCAGCAGTGCCAGGGTTAATTCACCCCTCCACTTT.